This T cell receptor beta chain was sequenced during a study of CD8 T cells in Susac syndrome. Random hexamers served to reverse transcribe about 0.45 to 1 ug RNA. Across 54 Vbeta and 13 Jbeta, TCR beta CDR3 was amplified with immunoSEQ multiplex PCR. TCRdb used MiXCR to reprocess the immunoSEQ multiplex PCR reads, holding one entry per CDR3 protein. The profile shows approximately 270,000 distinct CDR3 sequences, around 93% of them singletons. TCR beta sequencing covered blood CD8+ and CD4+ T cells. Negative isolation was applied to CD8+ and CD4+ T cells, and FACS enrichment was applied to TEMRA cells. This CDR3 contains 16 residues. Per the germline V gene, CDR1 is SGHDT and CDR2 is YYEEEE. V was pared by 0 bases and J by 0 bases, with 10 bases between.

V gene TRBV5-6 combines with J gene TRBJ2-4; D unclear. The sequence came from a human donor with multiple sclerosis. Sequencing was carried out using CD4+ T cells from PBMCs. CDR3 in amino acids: CASSLVGRLAKNIQYF. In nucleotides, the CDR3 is TGTGCCAGCAGCTTGGTCGGACGACTAGCCAAAAACATTCAGTACTTC.